The rows below give T cell receptor beta chains drawn from one sample of a study of T cell responses to AZD1222 COVID-19 vaccine. The assay was immunoSEQ multiplex PCR, and TCRdb's table has in-frame clones only and misses some. The data show 90,000 to 100,000 clones, with 70% to 90% seen just once and around 3.1% held by the top ten. This specimen consisted of peripheral blood, obtained on day 0 of AZD1222 vaccination. The receptor set was obtained from an adult in good health. CDR3s include the opening cysteine and the closing phenylalanine or tryptophan. Rows may omit the clone size; those that give it use once, few, many or a size class.

size,V,J,CDR3
few,TRBV24-1,TRBJ2-1,CATSETGAEQFF
-,TRBV10-3,TRBJ2-1,CAISAHSGTGDNEQFF
few,TRBV7-9,TRBJ1-1,CASSLDAKPEAFF
few,TRBV11-3,TRBJ1-1,CASSRLTGNTEAFF
-,TRBV6-5,TRBJ1-3,CASMRQGSPRNTIYF
-,TRBV24-1,TRBJ1-5,CATSDWGGNNQPQHF
-,TRBV5-1,TRBJ2-5,CASSVSSEETQYF
-,TRBV19,TRBJ1-2,CASSPGGDRPDHTF
-,TRBV6-5,TRBJ1-1,CASTKALNVGEAFF
-,TRBV25-1,TRBJ2-7,CASSAPGDRQYF
-,TRBV25-1,TRBJ1-5,CASSGGTVNQPQHF
-,TRBV2,TRBJ2-1,CASSEFPGTRNEQFF
-,TRBV6-4,TRBJ1-2,CAEILQEGPDGYTF
-,TRBV15,TRBJ1-5,CATTPSPGQGTFGSNQPQHF
-,TRBV19,TRBJ1-6,CASSTGQGGDSPLHF
-,TRBV6-4,TRBJ1-2,CASSETGENYGYTF
-,TRBV21-1,TRBJ1-2,CASSKVGAPYGYTF
-,TRBV19,TRBJ1-2,CASSIVTDSYGYTF
once,TRBV6-4,TRBJ2-1,CASSQEGGYNEQFF
-,TRBV18,TRBJ2-1,CASSPSVYEQFF
-,TRBV5-1,TRBJ1-4,CASSSRAKDEKLFF
-,TRBV6-5,TRBJ1-2,CASSYLGARGYTF
-,TRBV11-2,TRBJ1-3,CASSFSTSRGTAGNTIYF
-,TRBV4-1,TRBJ2-7,CASSQGRSYEQYF
once,TRBV6-2/TRBV6-3,TRBJ2-5,CASSYRTGGKEETQYF